The clone carrying this T cell receptor beta chain was recorded once. Its antigen remains unknown. This sample was included in a study of shared clonotypes between healthy human individuals. The wider study: The composition of the donors was a couple of women and three men aged 18 to 49. Study results and limitations: Generation probability values for non-shared clonotypes were lower than those for clonotypes shared by all four donors.

V lost 6 bases, J lost 11 bases, and 14 bases stayed unmatched. The CDR3 has 15 residues. Germline V CDR1 and CDR2: MNHNY, SVGAGI (reference sequence). The genomic DNA of each subset was split evenly across several immunoSEQ plates. Sorted-subset replicate PCRs used roughly 210 ng of genomic DNA. This amount corresponded to approximately 30,000 T cell genomes. Assay used: immunoSEQ multiplex PCR; TCRdb lists only in-frame clones, some missing. The data show more than 2 million clones, with about 94% seen just once and 0.1% to 0.15% held by the top ten. The TCR was taken from a man in his late teens or twenties in good health. The J gene is TRBJ1-4, the V gene TRBV6-6; 8 bases agree with TRBD1. The sequenced sample consisted of naive CD4+ T cells sorted from blood. Sample subset: CD45RA+ positively selected. The CDR3 DNA reads as TGTGCCAGCAGGGAAACAGGGGGTCCCGCGGGGAAACTGTTTTTT. Protein sequence: CASRETGGPAGKLFF.